This T cell receptor beta chain came from a study of T cell responses to AZD1222 COVID-19 vaccine. Sequenced by immunoSEQ multiplex PCR; TCRdb stores in-frame clones only, minus some. The sample gives more than 100,000 clones, about 90% of which show up once; 11% to 15% is in the top ten. Germline values: CDR1 WSHSY, CDR2 SAAADI. After removal of 3 bases from V and 2 bases from J, the junction contained 12 bases not matched to a gene. This CDR3 is built from 17 residues. The V call is TRBV10-2, the J call TRBJ2-7; 8 nucleotides align to TRBD2. The material sequenced was peripheral blood, taken on day 0 of AZD1222 vaccination. This receptor was obtained from an adult in good health. The chain's CDR3 is CASSEFGSGITTYEQYF. The CDR3 DNA follows: TGCGCCAGCAGTGAATTCGGTAGCGGGATAACGACCTACGAGCAGTACTTC.